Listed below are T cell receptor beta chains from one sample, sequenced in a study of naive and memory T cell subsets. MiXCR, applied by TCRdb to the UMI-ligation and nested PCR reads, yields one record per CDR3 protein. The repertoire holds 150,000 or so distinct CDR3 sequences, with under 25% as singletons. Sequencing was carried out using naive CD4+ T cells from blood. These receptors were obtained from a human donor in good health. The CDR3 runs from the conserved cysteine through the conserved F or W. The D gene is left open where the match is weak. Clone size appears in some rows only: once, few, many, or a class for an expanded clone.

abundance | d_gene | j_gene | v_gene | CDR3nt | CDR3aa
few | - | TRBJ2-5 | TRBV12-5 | TGTGCTAGTGGTCCCTTTGGGGAAGAGACCCAGTACTTC | CASGPFGEETQYF
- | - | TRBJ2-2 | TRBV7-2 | TGTGCCAGCAGCCGACAGCGCGCGAACACCGGGGAGCTGTTTTTT | CASSRQRANTGELFF
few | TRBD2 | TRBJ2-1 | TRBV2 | TGTGCCAGCAGTGAAACCGGGACTAGCGTTGAGCAGTTCTTC | CASSETGTSVEQFF
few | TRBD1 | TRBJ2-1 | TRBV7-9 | TGTGCCAGCAGCTTAGGTGCAGGGGGCTATGATGAGCAGTTCTTC | CASSLGAGGYDEQFF
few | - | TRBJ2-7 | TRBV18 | TGTGCCAGCTCACCAAGGAGGGGGATGGAGCAGTACTTC | CASSPRRGMEQYF
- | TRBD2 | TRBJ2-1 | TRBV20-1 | TGCAGTGCTAGAGTAGGTTCTAGCGGTCTCTACAATGAGCTGTTCTTC | CSARVGSSGLYNELFF
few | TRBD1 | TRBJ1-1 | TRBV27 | TGTGCCAGCAGTCGGACAGGGCTGTTAACTGAAGCTTTCTTT | CASSRTGLLTEAFF
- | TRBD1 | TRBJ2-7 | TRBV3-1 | TGTGCCAGCAGCCATTTCCGGGACAGGGTTTTGCGCAAGCAGTACTTC | CASSHFRDRVLRKQYF
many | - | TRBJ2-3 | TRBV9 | TGTGCCAGCAGCGTAGGGCCAACAGATACGCAGTATTTT | CASSVGPTDTQYF
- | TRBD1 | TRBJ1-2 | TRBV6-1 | TGTGCCAGCAGTGGAACCCGGGACAGGGGTACGGGCTACACCTTC | CASSGTRDRGTGYTF
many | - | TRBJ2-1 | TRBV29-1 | TGCAGCGTTGAAGGTTACAATGAGCAGTTCTTC | CSVEGYNEQFF
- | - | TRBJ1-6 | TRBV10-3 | TGTGCCATCAGTGAACAGGGAAGCTCCTATAATTCACCCCTCCACTTT | CAISEQGSSYNSPLHF
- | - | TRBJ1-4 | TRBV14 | TGTGCCAGCAGCCGAAACGTAGGGACTAATGAAAAACTGTTTTTT | CASSRNVGTNEKLFF
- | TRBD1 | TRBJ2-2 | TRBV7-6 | TGTGCCAGCAGCTTGGGTCCGGGACAGGGAACTTACACCGGGGAGCTGTTTTTT | CASSLGPGQGTYTGELFF
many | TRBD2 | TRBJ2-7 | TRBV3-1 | TGTGCCAGCAGCCAGTCACCAGCGGGAGTCCTCTCCTACGAGCAGTACTTC | CASSQSPAGVLSYEQYF
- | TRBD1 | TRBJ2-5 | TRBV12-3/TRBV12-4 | TGTGCCAGCAGTCGACGGACAGGGACAGAAGAGACCCAGTACTTC | CASSRRTGTEETQYF
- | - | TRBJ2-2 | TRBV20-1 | TGCAGTGCAACCCGGGTTCACGGGGAGCTGTTTTTT | CSATRVHGELFF
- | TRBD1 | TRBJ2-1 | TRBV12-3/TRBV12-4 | TGTGCCAGCAGGACAGGGGGAGAGCAGTTCTTC | CASRTGGEQFF
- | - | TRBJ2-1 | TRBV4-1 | TGCGCCAGCAGCCAAGATACTAGTGGAATCCCCAATGAGCAGTTCTTC | CASSQDTSGIPNEQFF
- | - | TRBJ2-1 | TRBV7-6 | TGTGCCAGCAGCACCATCCTGGCGTCGGGTGAGCAGTTCTTC | CASSTILASGEQFF
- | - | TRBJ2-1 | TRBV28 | TGTGCCAGCACTCAGGGGGGGACAGGTAACAATGAGCAGTTCTTC | CASTQGGTGNNEQFF
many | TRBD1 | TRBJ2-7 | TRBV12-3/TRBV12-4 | TGTGCCAGCTGTGTTTCGGGCACAGGGGGCTACGAGCAGTACTTC | CASCVSGTGGYEQYF
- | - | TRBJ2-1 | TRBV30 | TGTGCCTGGAGTCCCGGAAGCTCCTACAATGAGCAGTTCTTC | CAWSPGSSYNEQFF
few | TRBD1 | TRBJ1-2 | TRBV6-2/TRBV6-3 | TGTGCCACCCTTAGGACAGGAAACTATGGCTACACCTTC | CATLRTGNYGYTF
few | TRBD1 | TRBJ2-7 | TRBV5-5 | TGTGCCAGCAGCTTGGACCCCGGGACAGGGCTCGACGAGCAGTACTTC | CASSLDPGTGLDEQYF